The present T cell receptor beta chain was sequenced within a study of cytomegalovirus exposure and HLA in healthy donors. Amplification used 60 Vbeta primers and 13 Jbeta primers. TCRdb's copy holds only in-frame clones and misses some; the assay was immunoSEQ multiplex PCR. The table shows fewer than 250,000 clones, with 70% to 85% occurring only once. Germline assignment: CDR1 SGHKS and CDR2 YYEKEE (reference sequence). The V end lost 4 bases, the J end lost 6 bases, and 11 bases lay between the germline ends. The CDR3 is made up of 13 amino acids. Regarding this clone: The antigen is unknown.

Points from the study as a whole: Certain indistinguishable V segments, among them TRBV6-2 and TRBV6-3, were excluded. Most TCR sequences proved rare, with some public TCRs found in many donors.

The genes are TRBV5-5 and TRBJ1-5, with D tentatively TRBD1 (6 bases). Sequences were obtained from PBMCs. This receptor was identified in a man in his forties or fifties in good health and CMV-seropositive. For the CDR3, the DNA is TGTGCCAGCAGCCCAGGGGATATTCAGCCCCAGCATTTT. Translated: CASSPGDIQPQHF.